The 5 T cell receptor beta chains listed next were all sequenced from one sample in a study of regulatory T cells in long-lasting Graves disease. Time point specified: newly diagnosed GD, antithyroid drugs for less than 3 months. PBMC RNA served as the TCR library source. Arm-PCR with iRepertoire HTBI primers amplified the CDR3 regions for these TCR beta libraries. TCRdb used MiXCR to reprocess the multiplex PCR reads, holding one entry per CDR3 protein. The top ten clones hold about two fifths of a sample with fewer than 350,000 distinct CDR3 sequences, approximately 20% of them seen once. The sequenced sample was peripheral blood mononuclear cells (PBMCs), obtained at new diagnosis, from a patient treated with antithyroid drugs. Every receptor here comes from a female donor with Graves disease.

There are a few counts of this clonotype. This clone may be a read error of a much larger clone one base away. The chain is built from TRBV12-3 or TRBV12-4 and TRBJ1-1, with 7 bases aligning to TRBD1. This CDR3 is built from 13 residues. The CDR3 here is CASRDSGYTGAFF. DNA of the CDR3: TGTGCCAGCCGGGACAGTGGCTACACTGGAGCTTTCTTT.

The count of this clonotype is one. The rearrangement uses TRBV6-1 and TRBJ1-6, with a weak D call TRBD1 (5 bases). Germline V gene data show CDR1 as MNHNS and CDR2 as SASEGT. The CDR3 loop spans 16 amino acids. V gave up 6 bases and J gave up 7 bases, with 19 bases separating them. The CDR3 coding sequence is TGTGCCAGCAGCCCCCTGGGGGGTTTGAAGAATTCACCCCTCCACTTT. It is translated as CASSPLGGLKNSPLHF.

This clonotype was counted at least ten times. The chain has TRBV5-6 and TRBJ2-5; D is uncertain. This CDR3 has 11 residues. Germline V gene data show CDR1 as SGHDT and CDR2 as YYEEEE. Between the trimmed V and J ends, which lost 0 bases and 5 bases, there was a span of 2 bases. CDR3 loop: CASSLDETQYF. CDR3 in DNA: TGTGCCAGCAGCTTGGACGAGACCCAGTACTTC.

Of note for this clonotype: Given a much more abundant clone one base away, this may be a read error. The chain joins TRBV11-3 to TRBJ2-7; D might be TRBD2 (5 bases). This CDR3 is built from 12 residues. The V gene lost 3 bases and the J gene lost 6 bases, with 9 bases spanning the gap. Germline CDR1 SGHNT, CDR2 YENEEA. CDR3 protein: CASSFQDCEQYF. The CDR3 region has the DNA TGTGCCAGCAGCTTTCAGGACTGCGAGCAGTACTTC.

This clonotype has a count of ten or more. The V gene is TRBV12-3 or TRBV12-4, the J gene TRBJ2-5; D call uncertain. V lost 3 bases, J lost 0 bases, and 11 bases lay in between. This CDR3 region has 15 residues. This chain's CDR3 is CASSFDPLDQETQYF. The CDR3 region has the DNA TGTGCCAGCAGTTTTGACCCACTGGACCAAGAGACCCAGTACTTC.